A selection of T cell receptor beta chains follows, all from one sample in a study of CD8 T cells in Susac syndrome. From the immunoSEQ multiplex PCR reads, TCRdb called clonotypes with MiXCR, one entry per CDR3 protein. The sample has 95,000 to 150,000 distinct CDR3 sequences; about 95% are singletons. Sequenced: CD8+ T cells from PBMCs. The origin of the receptors is a human donor with Susac syndrome. Both conserved end residues are part of each CDR3. A D gene is named only where the DNA matches it firmly. The size of a clone is reported for some rows only, either as once, few or many, or as a class for expanded clones.

d_call	v_call	j_call	clone_size	cdr3_aa	cdr3_nt
TRBD1	TRBV4-1	TRBJ2-7	.	CASSLDRDRAQAYEQYF	TGCGCCAGCAGCCTGGACCGGGACAGGGCTCAGGCCTACGAGCAGTACTTC
TRBD2	TRBV9	TRBJ2-1	.	CASSVGGGVSYNEQFF	TGTGCCAGCAGCGTAGGGGGAGGGGTCTCCTACAATGAGCAGTTCTTC
.	TRBV20-1	TRBJ2-2	.	CSARDTLTSIDTGELFF	TGCAGTGCTAGAGACACCCTCACTAGCATAGACACCGGGGAGCTGTTTTTT
.	TRBV4-1	TRBJ2-1	.	CASSQDEGQGPYNEQFF	TGCGCCAGCAGCCAAGATGAAGGGCAGGGGCCCTACAATGAGCAGTTCTTC
TRBD1	TRBV20-1	TRBJ1-5	.	CSARTGVNSNQPQHF	TGCAGTGCTCGCACAGGGGTGAATAGCAATCAGCCCCAGCATTTT
.	TRBV24-1	TRBJ2-1	.	CATRSARYYNEQFF	TGTGCCACCCGCTCGGCCAGGTATTACAATGAGCAGTTCTTC
.	TRBV29-1	TRBJ1-2	.	CSVEDRQYYGYTF	TGCAGCGTTGAAGATAGACAGTACTATGGCTACACCTTC
TRBD1	TRBV6-2/TRBV6-3	TRBJ1-5	.	CASSYDRGMESNQPQHF	TGTGCCAGCAGTTACGACAGGGGGATGGAGAGCAATCAGCCCCAGCATTTT
.	TRBV20-1	TRBJ1-1	.	CSARDREWETEAFF	TGCAGTGCTAGAGATCGGGAGTGGGAGACTGAAGCTTTCTTT
.	TRBV29-1	TRBJ1-1	.	CSVAPENTEAFF	TGCAGCGTGGCCCCCGAGAACACTGAAGCTTTCTTT
.	TRBV5-4	TRBJ2-3	few	CASSPGTANTDTQYF	TGTGCCAGCAGCCCCGGGACTGCCAACACAGATACGCAGTATTTT
TRBD2	TRBV9	TRBJ2-1	.	CASSVDWGGGSYNEQFF	TGTGCCAGCAGCGTAGATTGGGGGGGTGGCTCCTACAATGAGCAGTTCTTC
TRBD2	TRBV14	TRBJ2-1	.	CASRPSGGLYNEQFF	TGTGCCAGCAGGCCTAGCGGGGGGTTATACAATGAGCAGTTCTTC
.	TRBV9	TRBJ2-7	.	CASRSAESYEQYF	TGTGCCAGCAGGTCGGCGGAGTCCTACGAGCAGTACTTC
.	TRBV14	TRBJ2-5	once	CASSQYHRDGETQYF	TGTGCCAGCAGCCAATATCACAGGGACGGGGAGACCCAGTACTTC
.	TRBV29-1	TRBJ2-5	.	CSVEDLGPSYAQYF	TGCAGCGTTGAAGATCTGGGGCCATCCTACGCCCAGTACTTC
.	TRBV29-1	TRBJ1-2	.	CSVDIGSGYTF	TGCAGCGTTGATATCGGGAGTGGCTACACCTTC
.	TRBV6-5	TRBJ1-6	.	CASHRENSPLHF	TGTGCCAGCCACCGGGAGAATTCACCCCTCCACTTT
.	TRBV29-1	TRBJ2-7	.	CSVAGGHAYEQYF	TGCAGCGTTGCAGGGGGGCACGCCTACGAGCAGTACTTC
.	TRBV9	TRBJ2-7	.	CASSVESGDEQYF	TGTGCCAGCAGCGTAGAGTCCGGGGACGAGCAGTACTTC
.	TRBV9	TRBJ2-3	once	CASSEEDRGTDTQYF	TGTGCCAGCAGCGAGGAAGATCGGGGGACAGATACGCAGTATTTT
.	TRBV12-3/TRBV12-4	TRBJ1-2	.	CASSLGMGLYGYTF	TGTGCCAGCAGTTTGGGTATGGGCCTGTATGGCTACACCTTC
.	TRBV3-1	TRBJ1-1	.	CASSQRQFTEAFF	TGTGCCAGCAGCCAACGACAGTTCACTGAAGCTTTCTTT
TRBD1	TRBV29-1	TRBJ2-7	.	CSVSGTGADEQYF	TGCAGCGTCTCCGGGACAGGGGCGGACGAGCAGTACTTC
TRBD1	TRBV25-1	TRBJ2-4	.	CASSVTGTESKNIQYF	TGTGCCAGCAGTGTTACCGGGACAGAATCCAAAAACATTCAGTACTTC
.	TRBV3-1	TRBJ2-5	once	CASSQDAGRQETQYF	TGTGCCAGCAGCCAAGATGCCGGGAGACAAGAGACCCAGTACTTC
TRBD1	TRBV14	TRBJ2-3	.	CASSQDGYRGSNTQYF	TGTGCCAGCAGCCAAGATGGCTACAGGGGTTCGAACACGCAGTATTTT
.	TRBV29-1	TRBJ2-6	.	CSVEQGLSGANVLTF	TGCAGCGTTGAGCAGGGACTGTCTGGGGCCAACGTCCTGACTTTC
.	TRBV5-1	TRBJ2-1	.	CASSLEGGANEQFF	TGCGCCAGCAGCTTGGAAGGGGGGGCTAATGAGCAGTTCTTC
.	TRBV6-6	TRBJ1-4	.	CASSISEEKLFF	TGTGCCAGCAGTATTTCGGAGGAAAAACTGTTTTTT
TRBD1	TRBV20-1	TRBJ1-2	.	CSAPTGDVANYGYTF	TGCAGTGCTCCGACAGGGGATGTAGCTAACTATGGCTACACCTTC